This paragraph covers one T cell receptor beta chain sequence. Generated by immunoSEQ multiplex PCR, the TCRdb table keeps only in-frame clones and is missing some. The table shows tens of thousands of clones, with 32% occurring only once. This specimen belongs to a study of sequential checkpoint blockade in melanoma. For the study at large: TCRbeta immunosequencing was performed on DNA from roughly 90 pretreatment melanoma tumor samples.

Treatment of the sample: randomized to nivolumab then ipilimumab (arm A) or the reverse (arm B). Trimming cost V 4 bases and J 5 bases; bases outside gene matches: 22. The CDR3 sequence is 19 residues long. The sequence was collected from a human donor with melanoma. The material was tumor tissue (inferred from file names), obtained from a patient given nivolumab and ipilimumab in sequence. The chain couples TRBV23-1 to TRBJ2-7; 8 bases match TRBD2. TRBV23-1 is an open reading frame, and its role is uncertain. The CDR3, as DNA: TGCGCCAGCAGTCCCCTACTCGGGGGGGGAAGTGCCTGGGACGACGAGCAGTACTTC. It specifies CASSPLLGGGSAWDDEQYF.